This passage covers 10 T cell receptor beta chains from one sample sequenced in a study of immune heterogeneity within non-small cell lung tumors. Template input was genomic DNA from bulk tumor (roughly 630 ng per sample). Multiple biopsies spaced far apart were taken from each primary tumor during surgery. Curative surgical treatment was performed in patients who had newly diagnosed, untreated non-small cell lung cancer. Multiplex PCR amplified the TCR beta CDR3 region. Its first round ran for 9 to 11 cycles with 32 V and 13 J primers. TCRdb redid the calling of the multiplex PCR reads with MiXCR, one entry per CDR3 protein. This table has around 20,000 distinct CDR3 sequences, 25% to 30% appearing once. Input material: lung tumor tissue. All receptors derive from a man aged 35 to 55 with non-small cell lung cancer.

In the case of this clonotype: A single base separates this from a much larger clone, so it may be a read error. The genes are TRBV5-1 and TRBJ2-5; 13 positions agree with TRBD2. The CDR3 is 16 amino acids. CDR1 and CDR2 (germline): SGHRS, YFSETQ. The CDR3 protein is CASSSWTSGGQETKYF. CDR3 coding DNA: TGCGCCAGCAGCTCCTGGACTAGCGGGGGCCAAGAGACCAAGTACTTC.

To note about this clonotype: A much larger clonotype is one base distant, so this may be a read error. V and J are TRBV2 and TRBJ1-2, with D perhaps matching TRBD1 (5 bases). In germline, CDR1 is SNHLY, CDR2 FYNNEI. The V and J ends lost 9 bases and 3 bases respectively, with 14 bases between them. This CDR3 comprises 13 residues. CDR3 sequence reads: CARTLDRHYGYTF. CDR3 coding DNA: TGTGCCAGAACACTCGACAGACACTATGGCTACACCTTC.

The chain has TRBV25-1 and TRBJ1-2, with D tentatively TRBD1 (6 bases). Germline V gene lookup returns CDR1 MGHDK and CDR2 SYGVNS. The CDR3 contains 11 residues. The ends were cut back, 10 bases at V and 8 bases at J, with 14 bases in the middle. The CDR3 bases are TGTGCCACACAGGGTGTAAGGGGCTACACCTTC. Its protein is CATQGVRGYTF.

The chain links TRBV5-4 to TRBJ2-1, with TRBD2 matching over 10 bases. The V gene end was trimmed by 6 bases and the J gene end by 8 bases; junction bases not matched to a gene: 5. This CDR3 is 13 amino acids long. Germline V gene sequence: CDR1 SGHNT, CDR2 YYREEE (reference sequence). CDR3 sequence reads: CASNSAGGYEQFF. DNA of the CDR3: TGTGCCAGCAACTCAGCGGGAGGGTATGAGCAGTTCTTC.

In the case of this clonotype: A much more abundant neighbour one base away suggests this may be a read error. This sequence joins TRBV19 and TRBJ1-2; weak D call: TRBD1 (6 bases). V was clipped by 10 bases and J by 8 bases, with 14 bases between them. The CDR3 runs 11 residues. Per germline, CDR1 LNHDA and CDR2 SQIVND (reference sequence). The CDR3 DNA follows: TGTGCCACCACAGGGCATGAAGGCTACACCTTC. This sequence encodes CATTGHEGYTF.

Sample share makes this clonotype medium-sized. The V gene is TRBV28, the J gene TRBJ2-2; the match to TRBD2 covers 8 bases. The J segment lost 6 bases and the V segment lost 3 bases, leaving 6 bases of the junction unmatched. Germline V gene lookup returns CDR1 MDHEN and CDR2 SYDVKM. CDR3 length: 15 amino acids. As DNA, the CDR3 is TGTGCCAGCAGTTTTCCGAGGCGGGGGGCCGGGGAGCTGTTTTTT. Translation: CASSFPRRGAGELFF.

Judged by abundance, this clonotype is medium-sized. The rearrangement links TRBV11-3 to TRBJ2-7; 9 bases align to TRBD2. The V gene end was trimmed by 7 bases and the J gene end by 3 bases; junction bases not matched to a gene: 7. The CDR3 is made up of 14 amino acids. Germline V CDR1 and CDR2: SGHNT, YENEEA. The CDR3 region has the DNA TGTGCCAGCACCCCTAGCGGGGAACTCTACGAGCAGTACTTC. Translating it yields CASTPSGELYEQYF. Using reference TRBV11-3 and TRBJ2-7 for the parts outside the CDR3, the full variable domain is EAGVVQSPRYKIIEKKQPVAFWCNPISGHNTLYWYLQNLGQGPELLIRYENEEAVDDSQLPKDRFSAERLKGVDSTLKIQPAELGDSAVYLCASTPSGELYEQYFGPGTRLTVT.

The CDR3 nucleotides are TGTGCCTGGAGTGGAGGGATGAGGATGAACACTGAAGCTTTCTTT. Protein product: CAWSGGMRMNTEAFF. This chain uses TRBV30 with TRBJ1-1; D not resolved. The V and J ends lost 1 base and 0 bases respectively, with 12 bases between them. This CDR3 is 15 amino acids long. The V gene's germline CDR1 is GTSNPN and CDR2 SVGIG (reference sequence).

This clonotype was found many times. The rearrangement uses TRBV9 and TRBJ1-4, with 7 bases matching TRBD1. CDR1 and CDR2 (germline): SGDLS, YYNGEE. V shed 0 bases, J shed 10 bases, and the junction held 6 bases outside the gene matches. The CDR3 contains 14 residues. The CDR3 DNA reads as TGTGCCAGCAGCGTAGAGGGGACAGATGGAAAACTGTTTTTT. Translation gives CASSVEGTDGKLFF.

This clonotype appeared many times. The chain couples TRBV25-1 to TRBJ2-7, with 9 positions matching TRBD2. CDR1 is MGHDK, CDR2 SYGVNS, per germline. V was pared by 3 bases and J by 3 bases, with 6 bases of the junction left unmatched. This CDR3 spans 15 amino acids. CDR3 nucleotides: TGTGCCAGCAGTGACCCTAGCGGGAAGAGCTACGAGCAGTACTTC. Translation: CASSDPSGKSYEQYF.